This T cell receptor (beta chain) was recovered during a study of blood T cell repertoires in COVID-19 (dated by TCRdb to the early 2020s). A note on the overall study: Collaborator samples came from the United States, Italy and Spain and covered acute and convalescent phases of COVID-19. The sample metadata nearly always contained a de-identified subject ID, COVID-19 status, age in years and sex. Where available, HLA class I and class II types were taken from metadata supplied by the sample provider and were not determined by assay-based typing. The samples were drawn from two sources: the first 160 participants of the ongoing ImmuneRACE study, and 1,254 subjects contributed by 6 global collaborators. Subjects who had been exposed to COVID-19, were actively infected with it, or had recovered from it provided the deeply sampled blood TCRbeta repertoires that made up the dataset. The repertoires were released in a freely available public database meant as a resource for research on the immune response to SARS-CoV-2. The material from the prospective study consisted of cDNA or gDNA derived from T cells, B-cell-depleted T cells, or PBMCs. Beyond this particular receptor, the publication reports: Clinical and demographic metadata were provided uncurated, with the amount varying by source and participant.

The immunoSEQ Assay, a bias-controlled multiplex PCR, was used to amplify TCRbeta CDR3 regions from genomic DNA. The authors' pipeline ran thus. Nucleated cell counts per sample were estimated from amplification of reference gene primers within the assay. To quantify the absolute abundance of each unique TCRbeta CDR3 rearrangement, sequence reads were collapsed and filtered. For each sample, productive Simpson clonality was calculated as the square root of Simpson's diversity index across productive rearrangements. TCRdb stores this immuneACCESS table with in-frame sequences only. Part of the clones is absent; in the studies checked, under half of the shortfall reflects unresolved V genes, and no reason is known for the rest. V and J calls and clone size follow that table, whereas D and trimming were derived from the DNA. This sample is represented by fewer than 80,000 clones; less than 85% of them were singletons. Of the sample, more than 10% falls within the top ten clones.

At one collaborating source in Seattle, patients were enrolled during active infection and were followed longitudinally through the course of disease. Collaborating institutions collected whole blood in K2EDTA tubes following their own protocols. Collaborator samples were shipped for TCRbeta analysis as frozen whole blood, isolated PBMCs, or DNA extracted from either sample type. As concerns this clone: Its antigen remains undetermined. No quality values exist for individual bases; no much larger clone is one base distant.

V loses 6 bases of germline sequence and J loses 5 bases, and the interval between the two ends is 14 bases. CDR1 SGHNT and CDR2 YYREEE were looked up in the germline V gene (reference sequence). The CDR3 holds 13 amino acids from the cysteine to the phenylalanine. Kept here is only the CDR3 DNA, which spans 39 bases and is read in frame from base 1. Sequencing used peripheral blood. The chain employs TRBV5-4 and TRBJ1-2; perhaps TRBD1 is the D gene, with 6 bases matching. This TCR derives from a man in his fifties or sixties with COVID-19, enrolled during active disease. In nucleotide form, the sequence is TGTGCCAGCACTATGGGGGGGGCGTATGGCTACACCTTC. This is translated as CASTMGGAYGYTF.